The 4 T cell receptor beta chains below were found in one sample sequenced in a study of control samples from healthy donors and cancer patients. Libraries were prepared by immunoSEQ multiplex PCR; TCRdb keeps only in-frame clonotypes and omits some of them. The repertoire has tens of thousands of clones, 91% of them found once; the top ten carry 0.75% to 0.95%. The sequenced material came from PBMCs. These receptors came from a young man with colorectal cancer.

This chain joins TRBV11-2 and TRBJ2-6; no reliable D call. This CDR3 is built from 17 residues. Germline CDR1 SGHAT, CDR2 FQNNGV. Trimming took 5 bases from V and 0 from J, leaving 14 bases between them. CDR3 bases: TGTGCCAGCAGCACGAGACATCTTGACTCTGGGGCCAACGTCCTGACTTTC. It yields the protein CASSTRHLDSGANVLTF.

The V gene is TRBV2, the J gene TRBJ1-2; tentative D call: TRBD1 (5 bases). In germline, CDR1 is SNHLY, CDR2 FYNNEI. Trimming cost V 4 bases and J 4 bases, with 13 bases left between them. CDR3 length equals 14 residues. CDR3: CASSGLQAPYGYTF. CDR3 in DNA: TGTGCCAGCAGTGGGCTACAGGCACCCTATGGCTACACCTTC.

The V call is TRBV5-6, the J call TRBJ2-1; 7 nucleotides line up with TRBD1. The CDR3 has 17 amino acids. Per germline, CDR1 SGHDT and CDR2 YYEEEE. V lost 0 bases and J lost 3; bases outside the gene matches: 9. The CDR3 DNA is TGTGCCAGCAGCTTGGGAATTGACAGGGCCGGCTACAATGAGCAGTTCTTC. It specifies CASSLGIDRAGYNEQFF.

The genes are TRBV19 and TRBJ2-1; TRBD2 might be the D (6 bases). Looked up from germline, CDR1 is LNHDA and CDR2 is SQIVND (reference sequence). Trimming cost V 3 bases and J 4 bases, with 13 bases left between them. The CDR3 consists of 15 residues. CDR3 coding DNA: TGTGCCAGTAGTATCGGCGGCGGGATTTACAATGAGCAGTTCTTC. Translated, it gives CASSIGGGIYNEQFF.